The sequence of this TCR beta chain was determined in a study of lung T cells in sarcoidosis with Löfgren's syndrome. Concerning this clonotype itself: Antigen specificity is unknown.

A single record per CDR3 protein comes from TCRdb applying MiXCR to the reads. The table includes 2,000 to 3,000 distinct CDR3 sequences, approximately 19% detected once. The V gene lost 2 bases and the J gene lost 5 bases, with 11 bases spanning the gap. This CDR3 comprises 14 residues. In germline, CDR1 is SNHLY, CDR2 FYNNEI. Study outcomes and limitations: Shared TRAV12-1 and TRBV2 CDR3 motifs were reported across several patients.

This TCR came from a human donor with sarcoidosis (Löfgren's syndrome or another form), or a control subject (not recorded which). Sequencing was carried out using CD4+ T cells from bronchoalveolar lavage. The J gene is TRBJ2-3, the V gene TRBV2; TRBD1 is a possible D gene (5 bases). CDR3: CASSEQGGKDTQYF. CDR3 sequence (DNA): TGTGCCAGCAGTGAACAGGGCGGCAAAGATACGCAGTATTTT.